This T cell receptor (beta chain) was found in a study of human CD8 memory T cell subsets (dated by TCRdb to 2020 to 2022). Notes on the research overall: TCRbeta repertoires of stem-like (TSTEM), progenitor exhausted-like (TPEX) and effector memory CD8+ T cell subsets were compared to assess their clonal relationships. Six donors each provided TSTEM, TPEX and effector memory subsets, and TCRbeta repertoires were obtained from all six. Overall study results and their limits: Clonotypes were shared with effector memory cells by both stem-like subsets, but only minimal overlap was found between TSTEM and TPEX repertoires, suggesting distinct antigen spectra. Based on Chao1 estimates, TSTEM subsets appeared to have greater repertoire diversity than TPEX subsets, which could potentially reflect a broader range of specificities. Only TCRbeta chains were sequenced, and repertoire comparisons rested on a handful of donors tested with paired t-tests and Bonferroni correction. Similarly high normalized Shannon-Wiener diversity was shown by TSTEM and TPEX subsets, whereas comparatively lower diversity was seen in effector memory subsets.

From the germline V gene (reference sequence), CDR1 is LNHNV and CDR2 is YYDKDF. CDR3 length: 16 amino acids, cysteine to phenylalanine. This entry has no DNA. Peripheral blood mononuclear cells were isolated from healthy donor buffy coats by density gradient separation. In the study, total CD8+ T cells were enriched by negative magnetic separation with EasySep or MojoSort CD8+ T cell isolation kits. An RNeasy Mini Kit was used to extract total RNA from duplicate vials of approximately 140,000 sorted CD8+ T cells per subset. The PBMCs were used either fresh or after being cryopreserved in fetal bovine serum with around 9.7% DMSO. Fluorescence-activated cell sorting on a FACSAria III was used to sort CD8+ T cell subsets to purity. Data came from a NextSeq 550. A Human TCR Profiling Kit was used to prepare UMI-labeled 5' RACE TCRbeta libraries. Every TCRbeta library was prepared in parallel with an identical number of PCR cycles. The paper's processing steps were these. Each TCRbeta library contained between about 2,900 and 20,000 functional CDR3beta clonotypes. UMI extraction and consensus assembly used MIGEC 1.2.9, requiring at least three reads per UMI. MiXCR 3.0.3 was used to extract the in-frame CDR3beta repertoires. After each sample was downsampled to 42,000 randomly selected UMIs, diversity metrics were computed in VDJtools 1.2.1. For each sample pair, the repertoire overlap metrics D, R and F2 were calculated in VDJtools using the top 3,000 clones. Reads reprocessed by TCRdb are summarized as one entry per CDR3 protein sequence, and DNA is absent. TCRdb's processing, not the authors', yielded these V and J calls. The sample table includes thousands of distinct CDR3 sequences. Of the sample, under 40% is held by the ten largest clones.

Concerning this clonotype itself: Its antigen target is currently unknown.

The source material was CD8+ effector memory T cells (TEM) sorted from PBMCs. Explained via the paper, the cell subset or site label denotes: effector memory CD8 T cells, CCR7- CD45RO+ CD95+. This receptor was taken from a human donor in good health. The chain is assembled from TRBV15 and TRBJ1-4; TCRdb outputs TRBD1, but without DNA this stays unchecked. The CDR3 sequence is CATSRDRTGGNEKLFF.